This T cell receptor beta chain was recovered during a study of OX40 agonist ivuxolimab in advanced cancers. About the investigation overall: Ivuxolimab was an agonistic, fully human IgG2 monoclonal antibody directed against OX40 (CD134), a costimulatory receptor. Partial responses occurred in three dose-escalation patients, of whom one had hepatocellular carcinoma and two had cutaneous melanoma. The purpose of peripheral TCRbeta sequencing was to test whether ivuxolimab changed TCR sequence diversity and led to clonal T-cell expansion. Prior anti-PD-1, anti-PD-L1 or anti-CTLA-4 therapy was permitted, and approximately 40% of dose-escalation patients had received checkpoint inhibitors. Of the 50 to 55 patients in dose escalation, some 20 had hepatocellular carcinoma, approximately 15 had melanoma, 9 had renal cell carcinoma and 9 had head and neck cancer. A male proportion of nearly 85% and a mean age of roughly 55 years, ranging from about 20 to 80, were recorded for the dose-escalation cohort. Intravenous ivuxolimab was administered to patients every 2 weeks at six dose levels: 0.01, 0.1, 0.3, 1.5, 3 and 10 mg/kg. The monotherapy dose-escalation portion (N of about 50 patients) of the phase I ivuxolimab trial is reported in the paper.

The trial excluded patients who had a history of autoimmune disease or who were on systemic immunosuppression. Peripheral blood for TCR sequencing was drawn from every dose cohort at baseline, at cycle 4 day 1 and at cycle 7 day 1. The samples were drawn from a first-in-human, open-label, multicenter phase I dose-escalation trial of ivuxolimab. The trial enrolled adults with locally advanced or metastatic head and neck squamous cell, hepatocellular, melanoma or renal cell carcinoma. Before TCR sequencing, CD4+ T cells and CD8+ T cells were sorted from peripheral blood as separate populations. Spanning cysteine to phenylalanine, the CDR3 consists of 15 amino acids. The sequence is cut down to CDR3 DNA, 45 bases in frame from base 1. V and J are truncated by 0 bases and 5 bases respectively, leaving an intervening sequence of 13 bases. Taken from the germline V gene (reference sequence), the CDR1 and CDR2 loops are MNHNY and SVGAGI.

What the work shows at the level of the full study, not this receptor alone: Low levels of normalized T-cell clonal expansion were also seen in some nonresponding patients. After ivuxolimab, CD8+ T cells had more expanded clones than CD4+ T cells on average. Partial responders in the 0.1-3.0 mg/kg groups had among the lowest normalized peripheral clonal expansion, especially among CD8+ T cells. The antigen specificity of the peripheral T cells that underwent clonal expansion was not determined. Clonal expansion of both CD4+ and CD8+ blood T cells was observed from baseline to week 6 at doses 0.1 to 3.0 mg/kg.

To note about this clone: Its binding antigen is unknown. No base quality values were provided; no much bigger clone lies one nucleotide off.

Genomic DNA was isolated from the sorted cells so that the TCRbeta CDR3 region could be sequenced. The immunoSEQ Assay was used to sequence the TCRbeta CDR3 regions. Drawn from immuneACCESS, this table holds only the in-frame rearrangements with V and J called that TCRdb kept. Clones are partly lost; checked studies trace under half to an unresolved V gene and leave the rest unexplained. This sample comprises some 150,000 clones, approximately 90% of them detected only once. About 1.1% of the sample rests with the top ten. Sequenced here: CD4+ or CD8+ T cells sorted from blood, sampled in a trial of the OX40 agonist ivuxolimab. The sequence links TRBV6-6 to TRBJ1-1; no D gene is confidently identified. This sequence originates from an adult with an advanced solid tumor such as melanoma, head and neck, liver or kidney cancer. CDR3 region: CASSYSRGGVTEAFF. DNA sequence: TGTGCCAGCAGTTACTCGAGAGGTGGGGTAACTGAAGCTTTCTTT.